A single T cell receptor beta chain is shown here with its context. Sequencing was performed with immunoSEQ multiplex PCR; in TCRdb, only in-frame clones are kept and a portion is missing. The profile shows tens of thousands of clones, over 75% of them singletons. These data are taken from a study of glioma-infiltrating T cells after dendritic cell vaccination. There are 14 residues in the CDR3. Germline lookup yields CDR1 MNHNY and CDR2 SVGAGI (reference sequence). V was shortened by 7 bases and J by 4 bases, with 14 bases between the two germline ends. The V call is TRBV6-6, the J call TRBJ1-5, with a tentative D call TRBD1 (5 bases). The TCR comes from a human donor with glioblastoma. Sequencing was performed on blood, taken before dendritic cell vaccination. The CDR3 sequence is CASIWGGSNQPQHF. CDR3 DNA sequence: TGTGCCAGCATCTGGGGGGGGTCTAATCAGCCCCAGCATTTT.